These T cell receptor beta chains were read from a single sample in a study of T cell responses to AZD1222 COVID-19 vaccine. Measured with immunoSEQ multiplex PCR; TCRdb has only the in-frame clones, and not every one. The repertoire holds around 100,000 clones, with 80% to 90% as singletons. The specimen comprised peripheral blood, sampled on day 0 of AZD1222 vaccination. These receptors all stem from an adult in good health. Both conserved end residues are part of each CDR3.

V gene: TRBV27
J gene: TRBJ1-2
CDR3 protein: CASSPLRQGARRIYGYTF

V gene: TRBV10-3
J gene: TRBJ2-3
CDR3 protein: CAISVGLSGTADTQYF

V gene: TRBV7-2
J gene: TRBJ2-1
CDR3 protein: CASSLVGWGQGANEQFF

V gene: TRBV3-1/TRBV3-2
J gene: TRBJ1-1
CDR3 protein: CASSRLLGQLNTEAFF

V gene: TRBV11-2
J gene: TRBJ2-7
CDR3 protein: CASSLGVWGREYF

V gene: TRBV30
J gene: TRBJ2-7
CDR3 protein: CAWRANYEQYF

V gene: TRBV28
J gene: TRBJ2-7
CDR3 protein: CASSLDNVLYEQYF

V gene: TRBV18
J gene: TRBJ2-6
CDR3 protein: CASSPRSSGANVLTF

V gene: TRBV7-2
J gene: TRBJ2-7
CDR3 protein: CASSPGGVNLFGGEQYF

V gene: TRBV28
J gene: TRBJ1-4
CDR3 protein: CASSFTGGLAKLFF

V gene: TRBV7-9
J gene: TRBJ2-1
CDR3 protein: CASSLASRGTSGRHEQFF

V gene: TRBV11-3
J gene: TRBJ1-5
CDR3 protein: CASSLNQPQHF

V gene: TRBV5-4
J gene: TRBJ2-5
CDR3 protein: CASSVGDRGKETQYF

V gene: TRBV5-1
J gene: TRBJ2-1
CDR3 protein: CASSLVRDEQFF

V gene: TRBV7-6
J gene: TRBJ2-2
CDR3 protein: CASSFPPGGGKRANTGELFF

V gene: TRBV7-9
J gene: TRBJ1-1
CDR3 protein: CASSSWTGKNTEAFF

V gene: TRBV4-1
J gene: TRBJ1-4
CDR3 protein: CASSPRGLTGEKLFF

V gene: TRBV13
J gene: TRBJ2-3
CDR3 protein: CASRPVGDTQYF

V gene: TRBV20-1
J gene: TRBJ1-2
CDR3 protein: CSAAQGYGYTF

V gene: TRBV6-5
J gene: TRBJ1-3
CDR3 protein: CASSYSGQGGGNTIYF

V gene: TRBV6-5
J gene: TRBJ1-3
CDR3 protein: CASGSSGNTIYF

V gene: TRBV28
J gene: TRBJ2-1
CDR3 protein: CASSLVAAGGRNEQFF

V gene: TRBV28
J gene: TRBJ1-2
CDR3 protein: CASSDAGGYTF

V gene: TRBV4-1
J gene: TRBJ2-7
CDR3 protein: CASSQDRGLSIGLPYEQYF

V gene: TRBV7-2
J gene: TRBJ1-2
CDR3 protein: CASSPGGHYGYTF

V gene: TRBV19
J gene: TRBJ2-7
CDR3 protein: CASSIDQHGVYEQYF

V gene: TRBV25-1
J gene: TRBJ2-7
CDR3 protein: CASSVLGQMGSYEQYF

V gene: TRBV6-5
J gene: TRBJ2-1
CDR3 protein: CASSYQMQGPYNEQFF

V gene: TRBV9
J gene: TRBJ2-3
CDR3 protein: CASSPQTGAYTDTQYF

V gene: TRBV4-3
J gene: TRBJ1-1
CDR3 protein: CASSLTGNTEAFF

V gene: TRBV7-3
J gene: TRBJ2-3
CDR3 protein: CASSDDSGTTDTQYF

V gene: TRBV5-1
J gene: TRBJ1-3
CDR3 protein: CASSLRADGGNTIYF

V gene: TRBV4-1
J gene: TRBJ2-7
CDR3 protein: CASSQGAGGSYEQYF

V gene: TRBV20-1
J gene: TRBJ2-1
CDR3 protein: CSASIASGGDYNEQFF

V gene: TRBV5-1
J gene: TRBJ1-1
CDR3 protein: CASSRTWDRPNTEAFF

V gene: TRBV7-9
J gene: TRBJ2-7
CDR3 protein: CASSLAQGGQLF

V gene: TRBV11-3
J gene: TRBJ2-2
CDR3 protein: CASSLSSGGLGAGELFF

V gene: TRBV19
J gene: TRBJ2-6
CDR3 protein: CASSIVPSLSGANVLTF

V gene: TRBV4-1
J gene: TRBJ1-4
CDR3 protein: CASSLQINEKLFF

V gene: TRBV6-4
J gene: TRBJ2-7
CDR3 protein: CASTRTEEQYF

V gene: TRBV4-1
J gene: TRBJ1-2
CDR3 protein: CASSQGQGYGYTF

V gene: TRBV18
J gene: TRBJ1-2
CDR3 protein: CASSLTTGDYGYTF